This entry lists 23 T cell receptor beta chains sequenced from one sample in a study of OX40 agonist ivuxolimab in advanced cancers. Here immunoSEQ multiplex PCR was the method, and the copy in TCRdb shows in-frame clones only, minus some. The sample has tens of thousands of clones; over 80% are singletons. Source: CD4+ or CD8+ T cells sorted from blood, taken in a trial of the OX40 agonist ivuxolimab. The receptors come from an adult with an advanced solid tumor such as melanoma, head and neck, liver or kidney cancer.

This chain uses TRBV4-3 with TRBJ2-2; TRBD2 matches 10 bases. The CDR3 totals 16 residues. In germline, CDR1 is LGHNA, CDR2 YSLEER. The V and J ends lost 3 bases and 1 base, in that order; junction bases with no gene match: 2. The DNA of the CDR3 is TGCGCCAGCAGCCAGGTAGCGGGGGGGAACACCGGGGAGCTGTTTTTT. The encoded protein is CASSQVAGGNTGELFF.

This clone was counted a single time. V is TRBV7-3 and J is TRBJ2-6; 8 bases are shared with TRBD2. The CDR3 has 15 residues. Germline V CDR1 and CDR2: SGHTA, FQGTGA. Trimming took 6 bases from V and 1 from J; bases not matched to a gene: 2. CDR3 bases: TGTGCCAGCAGGAGACTAGCGTCTGGGGCCAACGTCCTGACTTTC. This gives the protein CASRRLASGANVLTF.

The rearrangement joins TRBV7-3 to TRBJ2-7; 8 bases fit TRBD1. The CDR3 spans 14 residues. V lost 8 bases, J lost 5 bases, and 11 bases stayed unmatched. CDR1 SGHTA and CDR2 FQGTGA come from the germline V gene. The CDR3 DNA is TGTGCCAGCTGTCCGGACAGGGTCGTCAACGAGCAGTACTTC. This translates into CASCPDRVVNEQYF.

CDR3: CASSHPDRGISYNEQFF. The CDR3 nucleotides read TGTGCCAGCAGCCATCCTGACAGGGGCATTTCCTACAATGAGCAGTTCTTC. The chain couples TRBV4-2 to TRBJ2-1; 8 bases agree with TRBD1. The length of the CDR3 is 17 residues. Germline CDR1 is LGHNA and CDR2 is YNFKEQ. After removal of 3 bases from V and 1 base from J, the junction contained 8 bases not matched to a gene.

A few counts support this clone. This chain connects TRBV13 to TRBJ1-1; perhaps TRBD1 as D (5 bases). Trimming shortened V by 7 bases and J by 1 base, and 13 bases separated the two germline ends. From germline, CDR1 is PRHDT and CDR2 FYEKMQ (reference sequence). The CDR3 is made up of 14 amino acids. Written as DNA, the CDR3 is TGTGCCAGCAACTTGGGGAGGGGGAACACTGAAGCTTTCTTT. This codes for CASNLGRGNTEAFF. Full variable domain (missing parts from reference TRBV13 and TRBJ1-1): AAGVIQSPRHLIKEKRETATLKCYPIPRHDTVYWYQQGPGQDPQFLISFYEKMQSDKGSIPDRFSAQQFSDYHSELNMSSLELGDSALYFCASNLGRGNTEAFFGQGTRLTVV.

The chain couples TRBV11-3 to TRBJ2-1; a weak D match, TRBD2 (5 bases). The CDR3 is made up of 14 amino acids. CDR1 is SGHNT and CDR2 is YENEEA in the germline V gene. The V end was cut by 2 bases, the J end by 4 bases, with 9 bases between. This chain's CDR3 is CASSLSGGYNEQFF. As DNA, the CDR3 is TGTGCCAGCAGCTTAAGCGGTGGGTACAATGAGCAGTTCTTC. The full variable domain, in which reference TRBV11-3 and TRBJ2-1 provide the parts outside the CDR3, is EAGVVQSPRYKIIEKKQPVAFWCNPISGHNTLYWYLQNLGQGPELLIRYENEEAVDDSQLPKDRFSAERLKGVDSTLKIQPAELGDSAVYLCASSLSGGYNEQFFGPGTRLTVL.

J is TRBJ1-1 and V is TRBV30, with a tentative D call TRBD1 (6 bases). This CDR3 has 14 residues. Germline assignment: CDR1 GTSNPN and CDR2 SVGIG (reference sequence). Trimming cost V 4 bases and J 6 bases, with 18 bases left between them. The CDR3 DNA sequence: TGTGCCTGGATGCAGGGGAGGGTATACGCTGAAGCTTTCTTT. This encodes CAWMQGRVYAEAFF.

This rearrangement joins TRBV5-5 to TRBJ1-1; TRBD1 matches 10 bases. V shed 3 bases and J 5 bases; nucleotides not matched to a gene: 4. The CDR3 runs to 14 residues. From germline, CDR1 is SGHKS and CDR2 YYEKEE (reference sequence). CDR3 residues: CASSSWTGGTEAFF. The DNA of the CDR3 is TGTGCCAGCAGCTCCTGGACAGGGGGGACTGAAGCTTTCTTT.

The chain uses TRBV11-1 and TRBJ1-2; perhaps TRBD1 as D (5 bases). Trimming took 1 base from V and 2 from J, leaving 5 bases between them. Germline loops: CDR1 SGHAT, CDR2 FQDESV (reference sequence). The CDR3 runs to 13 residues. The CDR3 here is CASSLDRNYGYTF. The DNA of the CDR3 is TGTGCCAGCAGCTTAGACAGGAACTATGGCTACACCTTC. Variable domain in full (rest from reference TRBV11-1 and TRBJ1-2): EAEVAQSPRYKITEKSQAVAFWCDPISGHATLYWYRQILGQGPELLVQFQDESVVDDSQLPKDRFSAERLKGVDSTLKIQPAELGDSAMYLCASSLDRNYGYTFGSGTRLTVV.

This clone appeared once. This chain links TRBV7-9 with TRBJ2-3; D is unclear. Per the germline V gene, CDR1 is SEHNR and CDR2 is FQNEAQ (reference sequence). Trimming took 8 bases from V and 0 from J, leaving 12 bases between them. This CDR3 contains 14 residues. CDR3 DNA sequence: TGTGCCAGCGCCTCGCTGGCTAGCACAGATACGCAGTATTTT. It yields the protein CASASLASTDTQYF.

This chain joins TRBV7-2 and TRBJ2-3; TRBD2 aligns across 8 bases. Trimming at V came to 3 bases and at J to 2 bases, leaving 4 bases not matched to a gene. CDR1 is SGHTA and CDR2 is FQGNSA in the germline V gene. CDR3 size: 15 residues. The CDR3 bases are TGTGCCAGCAGCTTCACTAGCGGCCCCACAGATACGCAGTATTTT. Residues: CASSFTSGPTDTQYF. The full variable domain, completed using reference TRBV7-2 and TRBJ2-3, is GAGVSQSPSNKVTEKGKDVELRCDPISGHTALYWYRQSLGQGLEFLIYFQGNSAPDKSGLPSDRFSAERTGGSVSTLTIQRTQQEDSAVYLCASSFTSGPTDTQYFGPGTRLTVL.

CDR3 region: CASRLTGENIQYF. CDR3 DNA: TGTGCCAGCAGGCTGACAGGGGAAAACATTCAGTACTTC. The chain carries TRBV2 and TRBJ2-4; 8 nucleotides line up with TRBD1. There are 13 residues in the CDR3. CDR1 is SNHLY, CDR2 FYNNEI, per germline. J gave up 5 bases and V 6 bases, and 3 bases lay outside the gene matches.

CDR3: CASSEQGSSYNEQFF. The CDR3 DNA follows: TGTGCCAGCAGTGAACAGGGGAGCTCCTACAATGAGCAGTTCTTC. The chain links TRBV6-1 to TRBJ2-1; weak D call: TRBD1 (6 bases). The CDR3 has 15 residues. Between the trimmed V and J ends, which lost 2 bases and 0 bases, there was a span of 8 bases. The germline V gene has CDR1 MNHNS and CDR2 SASEGT.

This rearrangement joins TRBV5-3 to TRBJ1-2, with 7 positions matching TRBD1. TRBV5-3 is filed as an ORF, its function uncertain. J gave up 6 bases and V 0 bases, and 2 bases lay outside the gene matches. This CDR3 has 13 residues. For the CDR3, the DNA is TGTGCCAGAAGCTTGGGGACAGGAGATGGCTACACCTTC. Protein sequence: CARSLGTGDGYTF.

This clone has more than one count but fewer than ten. Here the CDR3 reads CASSEAGNLNTEAFF. The CDR3 DNA reads as TGTGCCAGCAGCGAGGCAGGGAATTTGAACACTGAAGCTTTCTTT. The chain links TRBV28 to TRBJ1-1; a weak D match, TRBD1 (5 bases). Germline V gene lookup returns CDR1 MDHEN and CDR2 SYDVKM. This CDR3 is built from 15 residues. Trimming shortened V by 6 bases and J by 0 bases, and 14 bases separated the two germline ends.

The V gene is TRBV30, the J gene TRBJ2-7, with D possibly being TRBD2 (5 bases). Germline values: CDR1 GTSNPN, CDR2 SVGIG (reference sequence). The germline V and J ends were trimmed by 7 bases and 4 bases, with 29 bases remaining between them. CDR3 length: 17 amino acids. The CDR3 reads CAFKAFGEPRRPYEQYF. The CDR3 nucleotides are TGTGCCTTTAAGGCGTTCGGGGAGCCTAGAAGGCCATACGAGCAGTACTTC.

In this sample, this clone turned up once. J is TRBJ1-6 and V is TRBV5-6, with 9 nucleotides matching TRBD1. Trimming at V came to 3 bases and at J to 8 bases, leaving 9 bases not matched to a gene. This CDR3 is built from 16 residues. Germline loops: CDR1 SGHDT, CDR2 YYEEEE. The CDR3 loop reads CASSSGTGLSDSPLHF. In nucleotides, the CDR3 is TGTGCCAGCAGCTCCGGGACAGGGCTTTCCGATTCACCCCTCCACTTT.

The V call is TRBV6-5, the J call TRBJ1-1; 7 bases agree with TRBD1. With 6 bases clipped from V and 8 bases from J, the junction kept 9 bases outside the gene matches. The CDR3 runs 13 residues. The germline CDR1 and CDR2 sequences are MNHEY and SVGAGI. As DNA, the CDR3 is TGTGCCAGCAGCAGCGGACAGGCACGAGAAGCTTTCTTT. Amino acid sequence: CASSSGQAREAFF.

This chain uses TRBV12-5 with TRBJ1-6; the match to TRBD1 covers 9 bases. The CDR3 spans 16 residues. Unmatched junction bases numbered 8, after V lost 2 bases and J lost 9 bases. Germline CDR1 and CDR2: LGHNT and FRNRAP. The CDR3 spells CASGLPNRGPGSPLHF. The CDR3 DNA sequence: TGTGCTAGTGGTTTGCCCAACAGGGGGCCAGGTTCACCCCTCCACTTT.

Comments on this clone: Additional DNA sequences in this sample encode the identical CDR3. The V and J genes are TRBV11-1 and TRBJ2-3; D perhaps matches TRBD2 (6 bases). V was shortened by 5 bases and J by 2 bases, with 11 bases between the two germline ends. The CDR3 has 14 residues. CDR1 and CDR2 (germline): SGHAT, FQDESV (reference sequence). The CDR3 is CASSARDSTDTQYF. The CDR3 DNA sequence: TGTGCCAGCAGCGCCCGGGACTCCACAGATACGCAGTATTTT.

The CDR3 spells CASSYGGGELFF. The CDR3 DNA reads as TGTGCCAGCAGTTACGGTGGCGGGGAGCTGTTTTTT. The chain recombines TRBV6-6 with TRBJ2-2; D unresolved. The CDR3 contains 12 residues. V lost 2 bases to trimming and J lost 7 bases, with 5 bases between them. The V gene's germline CDR1 is MNHNY and CDR2 SVGAGI (reference sequence).

The CDR3 nucleotides read TGTGCCAGCAGTACGAATCACCTCAACAGGGGCTCCTATGGCTACACCTTC. Translated: CASSTNHLNRGSYGYTF. This chain joins TRBV27 and TRBJ1-2; 7 bases line up with TRBD1. Germline CDR1 reads MNHEY; CDR2 reads SMNVEV (reference sequence). Trimming took 5 bases from V and 4 from J; bases not matched to a gene: 16. CDR3 length: 17 residues.

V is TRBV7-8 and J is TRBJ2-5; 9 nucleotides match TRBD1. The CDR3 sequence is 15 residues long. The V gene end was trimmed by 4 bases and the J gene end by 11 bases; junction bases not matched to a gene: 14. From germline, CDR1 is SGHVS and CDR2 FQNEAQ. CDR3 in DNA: TGTGCCAGCAGCTCAAGACGACAGGGGGTCGGGGAGCAGTACTTC. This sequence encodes CASSSRRQGVGEQYF.